This T cell receptor (beta chain) was recorded in a study of siplizumab effects on memory and regulatory T cells. The CDR3 is 12 residues long. Germline V gene data show CDR1 as MNHEY and CDR2 as SVGAGI. V was clipped by 5 bases and J by 6 bases, with 11 bases between them. Assay: immunoSEQ multiplex PCR; the TCRdb copy retains only in-frame clones and omits some. Of some 96,000 clones in the sample, around 92% were seen once. The source of this sequence is a human donor in good health. Input material: CD4+ T cells sorted from blood. The J gene is TRBJ2-7, the V gene TRBV6-5; D is possibly TRBD1 (6 bases). The CDR3 DNA sequence: TGTGCCAGCAGTCTCAACAGGGTCGAGCAGTACTTC. Protein: CASSLNRVEQYF.